This T cell receptor (beta chain) was found in a study of blood T cell repertoires in COVID-19. CDR3 length: 15 amino acids. Germline values: CDR1 KGHSH, CDR2 LQKENI. Trimming left V 3 bases short and J 3 bases short, with 15 bases between. Data came from immunoSEQ multiplex PCR; TCRdb stores just in-frame clones and leaves some out. Here the sample spans 200,000 to 300,000 clones, over 80% being singletons. The rearrangement joins TRBV18 to TRBJ2-7, with D possibly matching TRBD2 (5 bases). The TCR was taken from an older woman with active or convalescent COVID-19. Sequencing was performed on peripheral blood. The chain's CDR3 is CASSPGAKGIYEQYV. Here the CDR3 DNA reads TGTGCCAGCTCACCGGGAGCTAAAGGGATCTACGAGCAGTACGTC.